Each of the 5 T cell receptor beta chains below was sequenced from the same sample in a study of identical twins. TCRdb reprocessed the 5' RACE reads via MiXCR and lists one record per CDR3 protein. This sample carries about 530,000 distinct CDR3 sequences, around 24% of them seen once, and the ten largest clones take 0.45% to 0.5%. These same records also appear under a second study, on yellow fever vaccine responses in identical twins.

Material for sequencing was CD4+ T cells sorted from blood. The origin of the receptors is a woman aged 18-29 years in good health.

This clonotype was seen only a few times. CDR3 in amino acids: CASSVAPTSGSNEQFF. The CDR3 DNA reads TGTGCCAGCAGCGTAGCCCCGACTAGCGGGAGTAATGAGCAGTTCTTC. The gene calls are TRBV9 and TRBJ2-1; 12 positions agree with TRBD2. The V and J ends lost 0 bases and 7 bases, in that order; junction bases with no gene match: 5. Germline CDR1 is SGDLS and CDR2 is YYNGEE. The CDR3 runs to 16 residues.

This clonotype was seen a handful of times. The chain employs TRBV5-1 and TRBJ2-1; 15 nucleotides align to TRBD2. There are 17 residues in the CDR3. The germline gives CDR1 SGHRS, CDR2 YFSETQ. V was pared by 0 bases and J by 10 bases, with 8 bases of the junction left unmatched. Here the CDR3 reads CASSLVPGTSGRREQFF. CDR3 bases: TGCGCCAGCAGCTTGGTTCCCGGGACTAGCGGGAGGAGGGAGCAGTTCTTC.

This clonotype was detected a few times. The chain links TRBV6-5 to TRBJ2-7; D is ambiguous. CDR3 length equals 15 residues. V gave up 3 bases and J gave up 2 bases, with 14 bases separating them. Germline lookup yields CDR1 MNHEY and CDR2 SVGAGI. In DNA form, the CDR3 reads TGTGCCAGCAGTTATAGTGTGCTCTGGGCCTACGAGCAGTACTTC. Residues: CASSYSVLWAYEQYF.

Many counts were recorded for this clonotype. The chain recombines TRBV5-6 with TRBJ2-1, with TRBD2 matching over 11 bases. This CDR3 comprises 15 residues. CDR1 and CDR2 (germline): SGHDT, YYEEEE. Trimming removed 0 bases from V and 6 bases from J; junction bases left unmatched: 2. Here the CDR3 DNA reads TGTGCCAGCAGCTTGGGACTAGCGGGAAGCAATGAGCAGTTCTTC. Translation: CASSLGLAGSNEQFF. Supplemented by reference TRBV5-6 and TRBJ2-1, the full variable domain reads DAGVTQSPTHLIKTRGQQVTLRCSPKSGHDTVSWYQQALGQGPQFIFQYYEEEERQRGNFPDRFSGHQFPNYSSELNVNALLLGDSALYLCASSLGLAGSNEQFFGPGTRLTVL.

The rearrangement uses TRBV7-9 and TRBJ2-7; unclear D gene. V lost 1 base, J lost 8 bases, and 9 bases lay in between. Germline V lookup: CDR1 SEHNR, CDR2 FQNEAQ (reference sequence). This CDR3 comprises 12 residues. As DNA, the CDR3 is TGTGCCAGCAGCTTAGAGAATGGGAAGCAGTACGTC. Encoded protein: CASSLENGKQYV.